The 17 T cell receptor beta chains below come from one sample, sequenced in a study of blood T cell repertoires in COVID-19. Generated by immunoSEQ multiplex PCR, the TCRdb table keeps only in-frame clones and is missing some. The repertoire has a few hundred thousand clones, approximately 88% of them found once; the top ten carry 2.5% to 3.5%. The specimen was peripheral blood. The receptors come from a woman between 25 and 40 years old with COVID-19, enrolled during active disease.

The chain uses TRBV5-5 and TRBJ2-3; 10 bases match TRBD1. CDR3 length: 16 amino acids. V gave up 4 bases and J gave up 5 bases; unmatched junction bases: 10. Germline V CDR1 and CDR2: SGHKS, YYEKEE (reference sequence). CDR3 sequence: CASSRVGTGVQDTQYF. The DNA of the CDR3 is TGTGCCAGCAGCCGCGTCGGGACAGGGGTACAAGATACGCAGTATTTT.

This clone was recorded once. The chain is built from TRBV10-3 and TRBJ1-4, with D possibly being TRBD1 (6 bases). V lost 5 bases to trimming and J lost 5 bases, with 18 bases between them. This CDR3 spans 16 amino acids. Germline V gene data show CDR1 as ENHRY and CDR2 as SYGVKD. CDR3 sequence: CAISRSLGTKNEKLFF. DNA for the CDR3: TGTGCCATCAGTCGATCGCTCGGGACAAAAAATGAAAAACTGTTTTTT.

J is TRBJ2-5 and V is TRBV4-3, with D possibly being TRBD2 (6 bases). With 1 base removed from V and 4 bases from J, the gap between germline ends came to 16 bases. The CDR3 runs to 16 residues. The germline V gene has CDR1 LGHNA and CDR2 YSLEER. The CDR3 protein is CASSQAPTEGRETQYF. The CDR3 DNA reads as TGCGCCAGCAGCCAAGCCCCAACGGAGGGTAGAGAGACCCAGTACTTC.

V is TRBV5-4 and J is TRBJ2-2; D is unclear. Trimming stripped 4 bases from V and 3 bases from J, with 10 bases between. Germline assignment: CDR1 SGHNT and CDR2 YYREEE (reference sequence). The CDR3 has 14 residues. CDR3 in DNA: TGTGCCAGCAGCCCTATTGCGGACACCGGGGAGCTGTTTTTT. Protein sequence: CASSPIADTGELFF. The full variable domain, in which reference TRBV5-4 and TRBJ2-2 provide the parts outside the CDR3, is ETGVTQSPTHLIKTRGQQVTLRCSSQSGHNTVSWYQQALGQGPQFIFQYYREEENGRGNFPPRFSGLQFPNYSSELNVNALELDDSALYLCASSPIADTGELFFGEGSRLTVL.

The chain carries TRBV28 and TRBJ2-3, with 8 bases lining up with TRBD2. The CDR3 runs to 16 residues. V gave up 2 bases and J gave up 3 bases; unmatched junction bases: 7. Germline-derived CDR1 and CDR2 are MDHEN and SYDVKM. CDR3 sequence reads: CASSLRRGDPTDTQYF. CDR3 sequence (DNA): TGTGCCAGCAGTTTACGGCGGGGGGATCCGACAGATACGCAGTATTTT. Full variable domain (remainder filled in from reference TRBV28 and TRBJ2-3): DVKVTQSSRYLVKRTGEKVFLECVQDMDHENMFWYRQDPGLGLRLIYFSYDVKMKEKGDIPEGYSVSREKKERFSLILESASTNQTSMYLCASSLRRGDPTDTQYFGPGTRLTVL.

This clone has only one observation. The chain employs TRBV11-2 and TRBJ1-4, with D maybe TRBD1 (5 bases). The germline CDR1 and CDR2 sequences are SGHAT and FQNNGV. With 2 bases removed from V and 5 bases from J, the gap between germline ends came to 18 bases. There are 17 residues in the CDR3. CDR3: CASSLLGQGGLNEKLFF. The CDR3 DNA is TGTGCCAGCAGCTTATTAGGGCAGGGTGGTTTAAATGAAAAACTGTTTTTT.

The chain combines TRBV2 with TRBJ2-3; perhaps TRBD2 as D (5 bases). Per germline, CDR1 SNHLY and CDR2 FYNNEI. Trimming removed 5 bases at V and 1 base at J, with 10 bases between. The CDR3 runs 14 residues. This CDR3 is CASSWGSGTDTQYF. The CDR3 DNA sequence: TGTGCCAGCAGTTGGGGTAGCGGCACAGATACGCAGTATTTT.

The V gene is TRBV5-4, the J gene TRBJ1-4; possible D gene TRBD1, 6 bases. The germline V gene has CDR1 SGHNT and CDR2 YYREEE (reference sequence). This CDR3 spans 15 amino acids. Trimming removed 5 bases from V and 0 bases from J, with 11 bases in between. CDR3 in DNA: TGTGCCAGCAGTTCGGGACAATCAACTAATGAAAAACTGTTTTTT. Its translation: CASSSGQSTNEKLFF.

This chain joins TRBV5-6 and TRBJ1-6; D remains unclear. The length of the CDR3 is 15 residues. Trimming pared 4 bases from V and 9 bases from J, leaving 17 bases between. Germline loops: CDR1 SGHDT, CDR2 YYEEEE. The CDR3 DNA reads TGTGCCAGCAGCCGGGGTCTCGGGCCAGGTTCACCCCTCCACTTT. Residues: CASSRGLGPGSPLHF.

This clone appeared once. This chain connects TRBV2 to TRBJ1-2; no reliable D call. CDR1 is SNHLY, CDR2 FYNNEI, per germline. The CDR3 consists of 14 residues. Trimming left V 1 base short and J 4 bases short, with 10 bases between. The chain's CDR3 is CASSEESVGYGYTF. The CDR3 DNA reads TGTGCCAGCAGTGAAGAGTCGGTCGGCTATGGCTACACCTTC.

The chain couples TRBV5-6 to TRBJ2-3; the D gene is possibly TRBD2 (6 bases). The CDR3 contains 15 residues. Trimming removed 4 bases at V and 0 bases at J, with 12 bases between. Germline V gene sequence: CDR1 SGHDT, CDR2 YYEEEE. In DNA form, the CDR3 reads TGTGCCAGCAGCCCCTTTGCGGGGAGCACAGATACGCAGTATTTT. It translates to CASSPFAGSTDTQYF.

This rearrangement joins TRBV28 to TRBJ2-5; D may be TRBD2 (5 bases). V gave up 3 bases and J gave up 2 bases, with 19 bases separating them. This CDR3 region has 17 residues. Germline V gives CDR1 MDHEN, CDR2 SYDVKM. CDR3 in DNA: TGTGCCAGCAGTTTCTCTTTTGCGGGTCCGGGGCAAGAGACCCAGTACTTC. It translates to CASSFSFAGPGQETQYF. Together with reference TRBV28 and TRBJ2-5, the CDR3 gives the full variable domain: DVKVTQSSRYLVKRTGEKVFLECVQDMDHENMFWYRQDPGLGLRLIYFSYDVKMKEKGDIPEGYSVSREKKERFSLILESASTNQTSMYLCASSFSFAGPGQETQYFGPGTRLLVL.

The chain employs TRBV4-1 and TRBJ2-1; D might be TRBD2 (6 bases). The V gene's germline CDR1 is MGHRA and CDR2 YSYEKL. V was clipped by 5 bases and J by 6 bases, with 8 bases between them. The CDR3 extends over 12 amino acids. CDR3 nucleotides: TGCGCCAGCAGCAGGACTATCAATGAGCAGTTCTTC. This translates into CASSRTINEQFF.

This clone is a singleton in its sample. V is TRBV11-3 and J is TRBJ1-1, with 7 bases fitting TRBD1. V shed 2 bases, J shed 0 bases, and the junction held 18 bases outside the gene matches. The CDR3 covers 20 residues. Germline values: CDR1 SGHNT, CDR2 YENEEA. DNA of the CDR3: TGTGCCAGCAGCTTACAACATAGGGGGCTTTTTGGAGGAATGAACACTGAAGCTTTCTTT. This gives the protein CASSLQHRGLFGGMNTEAFF.

The chain combines TRBV14 with TRBJ2-3; 12 bases fit TRBD2. The CDR3 has 19 amino acids. The V segment lost 3 bases and the J segment 4 bases; nucleotides outside the gene matches: 14. CDR1 is SGHDN and CDR2 is FVKESK in the germline V gene. The CDR3 here is CASSHWGLAGRLGADTQYF. In DNA form, the CDR3 reads TGTGCCAGCAGCCATTGGGGACTAGCGGGCCGACTCGGGGCAGATACGCAGTATTTT.

This clone was counted once. CDR3 in amino acids: CASSLAPGSYNEQFF. DNA for the CDR3: TGTGCCAGCAGCTTAGCCCCAGGCTCCTACAATGAGCAGTTCTTC. V gene TRBV7-9 combines with J gene TRBJ2-1; D is undetermined. This CDR3 spans 15 amino acids. V was trimmed by 0 bases and J by 0 bases, leaving 6 bases between them. Per the germline V gene, CDR1 is SEHNR and CDR2 is FQNEAQ (reference sequence).

The table lists this clone with a count of one. The chain has TRBV10-3 and TRBJ2-1, with 8 bases lining up with TRBD1. V lost 6 bases, J lost 2 bases, and 9 bases stayed unmatched. The germline gives CDR1 ENHRY, CDR2 SYGVKD. The CDR3 consists of 16 residues. The CDR3 is CAISGEDRGPYNEQFF. Here the CDR3 DNA reads TGTGCCATCAGCGGAGAAGACAGGGGCCCCTACAATGAGCAGTTCTTC.